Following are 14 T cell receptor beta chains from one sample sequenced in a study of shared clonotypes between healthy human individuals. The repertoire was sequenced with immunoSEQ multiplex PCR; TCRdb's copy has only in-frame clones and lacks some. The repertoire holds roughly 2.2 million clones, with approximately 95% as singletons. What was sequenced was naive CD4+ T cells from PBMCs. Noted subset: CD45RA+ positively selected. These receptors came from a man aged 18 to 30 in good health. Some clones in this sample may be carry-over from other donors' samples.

CDR3 in DNA: TGTGCCTGGAGTCGGGGACTTCTCTTGAACACCGGGGAGCTGTTTTTT. It translates to CAWSRGLLLNTGELFF. This chain links TRBV30 with TRBJ2-2; TRBD2 might be the D (6 bases). The CDR3 loop spans 16 amino acids. V lost 2 bases and J 1 base, leaving 14 bases between the germline ends. The germline V gene has CDR1 GTSNPN and CDR2 SVGIG (reference sequence).

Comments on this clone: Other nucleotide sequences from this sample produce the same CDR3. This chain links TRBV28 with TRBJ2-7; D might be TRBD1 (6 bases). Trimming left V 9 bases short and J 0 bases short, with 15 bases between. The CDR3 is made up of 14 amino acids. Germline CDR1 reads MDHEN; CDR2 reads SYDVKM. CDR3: CASTPGVYSYEQYF. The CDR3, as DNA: TGTGCCAGTACCCCAGGGGTTTACTCCTACGAGCAGTACTTC.

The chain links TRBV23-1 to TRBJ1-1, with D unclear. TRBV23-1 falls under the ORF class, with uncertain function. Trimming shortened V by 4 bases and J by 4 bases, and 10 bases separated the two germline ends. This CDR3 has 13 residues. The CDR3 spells CASSRSPFTEAFF. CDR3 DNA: TGCGCCAGCAGTCGGTCCCCTTTCACTGAAGCTTTCTTT.

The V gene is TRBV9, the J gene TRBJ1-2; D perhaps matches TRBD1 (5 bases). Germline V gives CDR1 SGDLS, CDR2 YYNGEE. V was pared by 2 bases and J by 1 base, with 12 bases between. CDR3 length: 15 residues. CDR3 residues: CASSVAGSRNYGYTF. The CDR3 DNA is TGTGCCAGCAGCGTGGCAGGGTCTCGTAACTATGGCTACACCTTC.

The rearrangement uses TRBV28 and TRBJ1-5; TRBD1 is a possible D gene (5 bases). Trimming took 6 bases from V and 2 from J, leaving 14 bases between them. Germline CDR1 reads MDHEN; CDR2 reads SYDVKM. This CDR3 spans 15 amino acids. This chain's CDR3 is CASSSQGLGNQPQHF. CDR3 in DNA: TGTGCCAGCAGCTCTCAGGGACTTGGCAATCAGCCCCAGCATTTT.

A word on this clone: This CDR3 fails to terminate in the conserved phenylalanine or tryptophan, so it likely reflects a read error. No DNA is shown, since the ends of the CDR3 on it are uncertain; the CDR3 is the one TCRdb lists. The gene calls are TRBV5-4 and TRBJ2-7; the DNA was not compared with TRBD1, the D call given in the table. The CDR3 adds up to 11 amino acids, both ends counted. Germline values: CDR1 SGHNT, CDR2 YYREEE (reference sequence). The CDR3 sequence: CASSDTGQLRR.

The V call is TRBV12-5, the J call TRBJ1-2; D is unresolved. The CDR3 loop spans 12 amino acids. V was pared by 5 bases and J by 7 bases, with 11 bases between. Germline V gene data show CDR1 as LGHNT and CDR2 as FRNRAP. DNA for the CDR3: TGTGCTAGTGGTAGCACGGCCAGTGGCTACACCTTC. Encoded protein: CASGSTASGYTF.

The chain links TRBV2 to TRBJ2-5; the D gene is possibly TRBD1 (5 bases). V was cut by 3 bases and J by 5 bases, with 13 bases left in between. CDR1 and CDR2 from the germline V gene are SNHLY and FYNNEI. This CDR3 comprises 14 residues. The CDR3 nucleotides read TGTGCCAGCAGTGACGGAAGGGGTAGGGAGACCCAGTACTTC. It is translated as CASSDGRGRETQYF.

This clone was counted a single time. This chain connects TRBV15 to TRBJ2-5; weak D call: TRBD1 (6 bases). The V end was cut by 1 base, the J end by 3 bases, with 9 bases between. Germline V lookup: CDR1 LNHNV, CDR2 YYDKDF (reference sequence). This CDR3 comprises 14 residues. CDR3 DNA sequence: TGTGCCACCAGCAGAGGTGGACAGAAAGAGACCCAGTACTTC. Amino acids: CATSRGGQKETQYF.

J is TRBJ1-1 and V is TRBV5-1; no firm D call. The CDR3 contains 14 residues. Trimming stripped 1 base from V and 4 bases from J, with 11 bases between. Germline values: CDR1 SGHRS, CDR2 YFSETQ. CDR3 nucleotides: TGCGCCAGCAGCTTGAGTTGGGGTCCCACTGAAGCTTTCTTT. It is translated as CASSLSWGPTEAFF.

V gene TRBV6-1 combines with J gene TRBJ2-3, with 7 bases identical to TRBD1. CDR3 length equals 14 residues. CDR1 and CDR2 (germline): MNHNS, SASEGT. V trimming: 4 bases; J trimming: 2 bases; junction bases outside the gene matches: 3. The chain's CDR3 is CASSATGHTDTQYF. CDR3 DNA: TGTGCCAGCAGTGCGACAGGGCACACAGATACGCAGTATTTT.

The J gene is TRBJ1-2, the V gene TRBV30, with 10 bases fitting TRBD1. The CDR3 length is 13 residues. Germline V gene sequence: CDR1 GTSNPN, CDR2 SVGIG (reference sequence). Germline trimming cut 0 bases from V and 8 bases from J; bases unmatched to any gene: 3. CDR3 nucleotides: TGTGCCTGGAGTGTTTGGACAGGGGGAGGCTACACCTTC. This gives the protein CAWSVWTGGGYTF.

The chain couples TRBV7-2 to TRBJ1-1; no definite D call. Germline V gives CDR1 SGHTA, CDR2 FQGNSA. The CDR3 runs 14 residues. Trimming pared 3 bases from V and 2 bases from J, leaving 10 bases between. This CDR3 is CASSFFSVNTEAFF. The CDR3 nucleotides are TGTGCCAGCAGCTTTTTCTCCGTAAACACTGAAGCTTTCTTT.

The CDR3 reads CASSSPGQAQAGGYTF. The CDR3 bases are TGTGCCAGCAGTTCACCGGGACAGGCCCAAGCGGGGGGCTACACCTTC. The rearrangement uses TRBV28 and TRBJ1-2; 8 nucleotides line up with TRBD1. The CDR3 consists of 16 residues. The germline gives CDR1 MDHEN, CDR2 SYDVKM. V trimming: 4 bases; J trimming: 8 bases; junction bases outside the gene matches: 15.